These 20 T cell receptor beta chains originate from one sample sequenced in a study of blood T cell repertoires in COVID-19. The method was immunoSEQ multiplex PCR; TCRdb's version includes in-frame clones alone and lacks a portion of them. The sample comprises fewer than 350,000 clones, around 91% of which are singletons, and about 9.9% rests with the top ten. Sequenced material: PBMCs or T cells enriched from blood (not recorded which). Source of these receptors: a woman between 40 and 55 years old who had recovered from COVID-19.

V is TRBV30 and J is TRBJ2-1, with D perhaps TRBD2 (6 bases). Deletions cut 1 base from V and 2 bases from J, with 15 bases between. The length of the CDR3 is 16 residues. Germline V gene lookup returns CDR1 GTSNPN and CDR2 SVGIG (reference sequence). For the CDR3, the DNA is TGTGCCTGGAGTGGACGTGGTGGCGGGGCCTACAATGAGCAGTTCTTC. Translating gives CAWSGRGGGAYNEQFF.

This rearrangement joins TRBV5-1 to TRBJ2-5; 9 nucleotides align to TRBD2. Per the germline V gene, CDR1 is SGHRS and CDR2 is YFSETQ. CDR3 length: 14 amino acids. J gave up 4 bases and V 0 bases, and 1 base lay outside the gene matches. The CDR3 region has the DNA TGCGCCAGCAGCTTGGGACTAGCGGTAGAGACCCAGTACTTC. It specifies CASSLGLAVETQYF.

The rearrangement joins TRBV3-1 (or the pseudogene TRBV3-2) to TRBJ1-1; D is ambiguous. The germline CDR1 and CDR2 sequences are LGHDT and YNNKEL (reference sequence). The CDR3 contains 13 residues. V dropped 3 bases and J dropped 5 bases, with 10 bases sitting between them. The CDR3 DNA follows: TGTGCCAGCAGCCAGGGTGGAGATACTGAAGCTTTCTTT. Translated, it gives CASSQGGDTEAFF.

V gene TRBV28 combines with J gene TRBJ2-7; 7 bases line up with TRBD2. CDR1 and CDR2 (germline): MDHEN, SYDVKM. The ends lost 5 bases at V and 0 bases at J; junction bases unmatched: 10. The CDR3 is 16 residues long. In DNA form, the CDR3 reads TGTGCCAGCAGTCCCATTGGGGGGGGTAGCTCCTACGAGCAGTACTTC. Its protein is CASSPIGGGSSYEQYF.

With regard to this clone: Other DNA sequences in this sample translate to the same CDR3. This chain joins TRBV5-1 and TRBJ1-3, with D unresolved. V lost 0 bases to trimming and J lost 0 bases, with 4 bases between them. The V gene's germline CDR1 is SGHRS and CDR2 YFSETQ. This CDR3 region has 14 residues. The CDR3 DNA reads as TGCGCCAGCAGCTTGGGAGGCTCTGGAAACACCATATATTTT. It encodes CASSLGGSGNTIYF.

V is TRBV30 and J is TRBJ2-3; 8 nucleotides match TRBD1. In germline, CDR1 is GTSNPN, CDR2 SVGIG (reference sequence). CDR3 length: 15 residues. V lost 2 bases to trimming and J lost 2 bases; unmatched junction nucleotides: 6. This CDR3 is CAWSPGTGPTDTQYF. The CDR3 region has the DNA TGTGCCTGGAGTCCCGGGACAGGACCCACAGATACGCAGTATTTT.

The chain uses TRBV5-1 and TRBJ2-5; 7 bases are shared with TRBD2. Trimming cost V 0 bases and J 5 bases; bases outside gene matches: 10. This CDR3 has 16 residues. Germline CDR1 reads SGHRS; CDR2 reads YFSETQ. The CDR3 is CASSLEASGDWETQYF. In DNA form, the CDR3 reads TGCGCCAGCAGCTTGGAGGCTAGCGGAGATTGGGAGACCCAGTACTTC.

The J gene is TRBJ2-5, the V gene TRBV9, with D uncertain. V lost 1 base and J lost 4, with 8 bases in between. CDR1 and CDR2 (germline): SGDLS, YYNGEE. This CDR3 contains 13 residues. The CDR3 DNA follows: TGTGCCAGCAGCGTAAACCCCGGAGAGACCCAGTACTTC. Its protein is CASSVNPGETQYF.

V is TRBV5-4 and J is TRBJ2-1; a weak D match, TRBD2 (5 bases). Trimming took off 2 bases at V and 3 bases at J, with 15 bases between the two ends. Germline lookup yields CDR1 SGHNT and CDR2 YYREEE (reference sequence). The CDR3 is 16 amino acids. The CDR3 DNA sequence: TGTGCCAGCAGCTTCCCTCGGTCTGGAGGCTACAATGAGCAGTTCTTC. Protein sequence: CASSFPRSGGYNEQFF.

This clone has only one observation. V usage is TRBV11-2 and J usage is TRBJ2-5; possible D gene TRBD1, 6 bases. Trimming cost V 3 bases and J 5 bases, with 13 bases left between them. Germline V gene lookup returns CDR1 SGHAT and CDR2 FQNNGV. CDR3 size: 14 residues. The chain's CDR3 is CASSFTGWGETQYF. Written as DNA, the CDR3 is TGTGCCAGCAGCTTTACAGGGTGGGGGGAGACCCAGTACTTC.

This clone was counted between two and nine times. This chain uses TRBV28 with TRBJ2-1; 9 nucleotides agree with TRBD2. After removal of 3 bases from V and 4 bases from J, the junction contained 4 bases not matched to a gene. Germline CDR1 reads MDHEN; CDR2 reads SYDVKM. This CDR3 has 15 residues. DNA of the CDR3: TGTGCCAGCAGTTTCAGCGGGGGGCGTTACAATGAGCAGTTCTTC. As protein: CASSFSGGRYNEQFF.

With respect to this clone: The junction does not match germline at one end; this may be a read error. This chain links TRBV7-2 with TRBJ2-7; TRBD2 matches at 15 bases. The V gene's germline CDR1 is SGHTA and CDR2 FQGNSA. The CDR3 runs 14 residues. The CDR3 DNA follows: TGTGCCAGCGGCTTTGGGACTAGCGGGAGGGAGCAGTACTTC. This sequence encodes CASGFGTSGREQYF.

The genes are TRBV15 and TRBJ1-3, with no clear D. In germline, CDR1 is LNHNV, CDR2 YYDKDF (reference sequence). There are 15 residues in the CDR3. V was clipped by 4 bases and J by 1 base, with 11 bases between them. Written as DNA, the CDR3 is TGTGCCACCAGCAACCCAAACTTTTCTGGAAACACCATATATTTT. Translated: CATSNPNFSGNTIYF.

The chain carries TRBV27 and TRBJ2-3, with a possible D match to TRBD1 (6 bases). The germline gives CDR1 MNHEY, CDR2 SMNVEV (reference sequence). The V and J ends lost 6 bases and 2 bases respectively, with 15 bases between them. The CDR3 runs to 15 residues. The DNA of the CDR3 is TGTGCCAGCAGACGACAGGATCTTTACACAGATACGCAGTATTTT. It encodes CASRRQDLYTDTQYF.

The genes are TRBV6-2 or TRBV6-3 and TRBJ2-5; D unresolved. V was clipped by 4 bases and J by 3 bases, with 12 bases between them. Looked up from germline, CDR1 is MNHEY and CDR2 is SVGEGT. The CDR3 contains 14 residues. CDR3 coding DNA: TGTGCCAGCAGTTTGAACAGAGTAAAAGAGACCCAGTACTTC. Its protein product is CASSLNRVKETQYF.

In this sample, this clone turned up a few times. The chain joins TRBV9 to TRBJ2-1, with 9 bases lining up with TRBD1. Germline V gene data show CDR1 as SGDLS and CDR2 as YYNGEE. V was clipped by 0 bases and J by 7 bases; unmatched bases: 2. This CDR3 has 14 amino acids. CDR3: CASSVDRGLNEQFF. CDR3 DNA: TGTGCCAGCAGCGTAGACAGGGGGCTAAATGAGCAGTTCTTC.

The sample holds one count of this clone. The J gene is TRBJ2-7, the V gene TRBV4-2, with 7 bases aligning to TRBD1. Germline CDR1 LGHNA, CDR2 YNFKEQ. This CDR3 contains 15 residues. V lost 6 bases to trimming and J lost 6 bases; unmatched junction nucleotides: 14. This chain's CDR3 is CASSLGDRVRGEQYF. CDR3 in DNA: TGTGCCAGCAGTCTAGGGGACAGAGTTAGGGGCGAGCAGTACTTC.

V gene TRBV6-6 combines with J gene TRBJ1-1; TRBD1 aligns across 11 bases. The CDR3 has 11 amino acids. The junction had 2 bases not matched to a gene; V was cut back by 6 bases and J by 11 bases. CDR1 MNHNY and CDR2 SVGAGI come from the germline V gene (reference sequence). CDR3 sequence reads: CASRGTGGAFF. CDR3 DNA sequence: TGTGCCAGCAGGGGGACAGGGGGGGCTTTCTTT.

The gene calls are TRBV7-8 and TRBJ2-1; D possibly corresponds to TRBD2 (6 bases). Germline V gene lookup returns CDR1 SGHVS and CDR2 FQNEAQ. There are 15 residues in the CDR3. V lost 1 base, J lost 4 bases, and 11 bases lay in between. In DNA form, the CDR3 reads TGTGCCAGCAGCTTAGATCGAGCGGGTTACAATGAGCAGTTCTTC. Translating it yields CASSLDRAGYNEQFF.

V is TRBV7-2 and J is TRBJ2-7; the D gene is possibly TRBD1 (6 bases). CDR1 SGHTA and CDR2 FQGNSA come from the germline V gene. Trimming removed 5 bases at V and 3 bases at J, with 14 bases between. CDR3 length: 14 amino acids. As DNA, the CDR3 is TGTGCCAGCAGCCCGGACAGTCACCGCTACGAGCAGTACTTC. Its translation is CASSPDSHRYEQYF.